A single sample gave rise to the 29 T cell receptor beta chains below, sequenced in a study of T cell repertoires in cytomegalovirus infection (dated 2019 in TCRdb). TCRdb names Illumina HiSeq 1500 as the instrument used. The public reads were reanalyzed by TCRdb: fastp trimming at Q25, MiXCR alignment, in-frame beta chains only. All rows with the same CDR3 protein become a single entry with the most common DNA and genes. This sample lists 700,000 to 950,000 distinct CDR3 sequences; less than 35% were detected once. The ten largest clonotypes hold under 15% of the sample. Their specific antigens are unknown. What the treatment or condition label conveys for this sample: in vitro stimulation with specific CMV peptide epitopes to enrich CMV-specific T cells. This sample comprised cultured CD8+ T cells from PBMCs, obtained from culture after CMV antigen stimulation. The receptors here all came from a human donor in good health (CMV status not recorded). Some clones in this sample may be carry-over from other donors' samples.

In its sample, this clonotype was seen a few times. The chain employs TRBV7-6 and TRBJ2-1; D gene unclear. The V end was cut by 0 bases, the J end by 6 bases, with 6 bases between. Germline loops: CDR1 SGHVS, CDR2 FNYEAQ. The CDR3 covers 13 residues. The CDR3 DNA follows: TGTGCCAGCAGCTTAGCGAACAGCAATGAGCAGTTCTTC. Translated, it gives CASSLANSNEQFF.

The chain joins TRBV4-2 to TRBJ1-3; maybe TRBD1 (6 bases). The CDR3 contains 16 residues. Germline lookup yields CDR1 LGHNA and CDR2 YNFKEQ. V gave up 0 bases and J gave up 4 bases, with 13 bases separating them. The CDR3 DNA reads TGTGCCAGCAGCCAAGACGGGCAGGGGTCGGGAAACACCATATATTTT. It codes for CASSQDGQGSGNTIYF.

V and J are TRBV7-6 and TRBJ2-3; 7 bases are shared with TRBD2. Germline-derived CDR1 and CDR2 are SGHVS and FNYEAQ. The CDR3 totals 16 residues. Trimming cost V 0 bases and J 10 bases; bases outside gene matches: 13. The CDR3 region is CASSLAAGLGGSSQYF. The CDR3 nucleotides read TGTGCCAGCAGCTTAGCGGCCGGACTAGGAGGCTCATCGCAGTATTTT.

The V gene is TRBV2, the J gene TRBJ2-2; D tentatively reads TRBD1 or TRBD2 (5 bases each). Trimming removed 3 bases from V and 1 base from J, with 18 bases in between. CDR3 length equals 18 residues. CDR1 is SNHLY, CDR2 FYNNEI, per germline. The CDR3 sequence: CASSDAGTSTGNTGELFF. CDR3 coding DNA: TGTGCCAGCAGTGACGCCGGGACCTCAACCGGGAACACCGGGGAGCTGTTTTTT.

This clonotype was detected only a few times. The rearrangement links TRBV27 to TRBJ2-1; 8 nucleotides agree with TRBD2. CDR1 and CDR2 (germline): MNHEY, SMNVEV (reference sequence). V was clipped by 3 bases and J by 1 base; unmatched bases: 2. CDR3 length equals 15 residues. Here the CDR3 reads CASSFSGESYNEQFF. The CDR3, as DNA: TGTGCCAGCAGTTTTAGCGGGGAGTCCTACAATGAGCAGTTCTTC.

CDR3 DNA: TGTGCCAGCATTGGGACCCTCGCCGCCGGGGAGCTGTTTTTT. Its translation: CASIGTLAAGELFF. The chain couples TRBV7-2 to TRBJ2-2; D possibly matches TRBD1 or TRBD2 (5 bases each). V was cut by 7 bases and J by 6 bases, with 15 bases left in between. CDR3 length: 14 residues. Looked up from germline, CDR1 is SGHTA and CDR2 is FQGNSA.

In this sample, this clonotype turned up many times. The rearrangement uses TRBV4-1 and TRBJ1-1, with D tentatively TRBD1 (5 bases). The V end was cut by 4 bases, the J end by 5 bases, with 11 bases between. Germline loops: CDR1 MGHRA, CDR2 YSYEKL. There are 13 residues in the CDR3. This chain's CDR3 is CASSRGEETEAFF. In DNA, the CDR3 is TGCGCCAGCAGCCGAGGGGAGGAAACTGAAGCTTTCTTT.

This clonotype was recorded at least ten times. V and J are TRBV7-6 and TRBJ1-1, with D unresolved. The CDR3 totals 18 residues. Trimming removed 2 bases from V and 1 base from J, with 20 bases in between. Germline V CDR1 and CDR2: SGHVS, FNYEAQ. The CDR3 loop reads CASSLRAEIISANTEAFF. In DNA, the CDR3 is TGTGCCAGCAGCTTACGGGCAGAGATTATTTCGGCGAACACTGAAGCTTTCTTT. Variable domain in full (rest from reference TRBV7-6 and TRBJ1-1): GAGVSQSPRYKVTKRGQDVALRCDPISGHVSLYWYRQALGQGPEFLTYFNYEAQQDKSGLPNDRFSAERPEGSISTLTIQRTEQRDSAMYRCASSLRAEIISANTEAFFGQGTRLTVV.

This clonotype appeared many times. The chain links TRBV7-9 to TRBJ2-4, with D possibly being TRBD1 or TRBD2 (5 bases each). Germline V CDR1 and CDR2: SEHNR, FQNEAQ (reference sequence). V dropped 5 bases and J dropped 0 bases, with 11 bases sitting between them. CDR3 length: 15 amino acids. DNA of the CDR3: TGTGCCAGCAGCCGGGACGGCCGAGCCAAAAACATTCAGTACTTC. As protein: CASSRDGRAKNIQYF.

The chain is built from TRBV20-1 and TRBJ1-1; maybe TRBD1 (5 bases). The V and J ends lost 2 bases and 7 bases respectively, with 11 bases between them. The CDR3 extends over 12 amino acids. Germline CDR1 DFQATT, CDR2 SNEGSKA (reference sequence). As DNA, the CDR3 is TGCAGTGCTAGACGGGGCGGTATTGAAGCTTTCTTT. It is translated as CSARRGGIEAFF.

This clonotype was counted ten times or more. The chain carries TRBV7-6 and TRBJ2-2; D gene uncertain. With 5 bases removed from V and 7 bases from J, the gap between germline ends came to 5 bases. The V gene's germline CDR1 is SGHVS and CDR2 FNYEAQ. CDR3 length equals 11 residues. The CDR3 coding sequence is TGTGCCAGCAGCGATAGCGGGGAGCTGTTTTTT. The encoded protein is CASSDSGELFF.

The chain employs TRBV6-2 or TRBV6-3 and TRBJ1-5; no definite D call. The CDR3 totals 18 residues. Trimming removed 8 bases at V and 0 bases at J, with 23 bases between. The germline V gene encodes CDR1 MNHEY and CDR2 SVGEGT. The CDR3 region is CASGEISKVGYSNQPQHF. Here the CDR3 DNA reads TGTGCCAGCGGGGAGATCTCCAAGGTGGGATATAGCAATCAGCCCCAGCATTTT.

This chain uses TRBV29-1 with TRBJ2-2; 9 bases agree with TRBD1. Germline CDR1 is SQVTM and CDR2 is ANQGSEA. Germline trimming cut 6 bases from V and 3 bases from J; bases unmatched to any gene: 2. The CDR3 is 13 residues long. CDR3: CSVGQGDTGELFF. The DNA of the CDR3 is TGCAGCGTGGGACAGGGAGACACCGGGGAGCTGTTTTTT.

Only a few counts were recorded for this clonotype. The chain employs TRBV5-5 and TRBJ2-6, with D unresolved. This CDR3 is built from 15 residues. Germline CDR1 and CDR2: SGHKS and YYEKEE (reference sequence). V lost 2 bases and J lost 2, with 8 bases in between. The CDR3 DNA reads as TGTGCCAGCAGCTTTAGAATTACTGGGGCCAACGTCCTGACTTTC. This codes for CASSFRITGANVLTF.

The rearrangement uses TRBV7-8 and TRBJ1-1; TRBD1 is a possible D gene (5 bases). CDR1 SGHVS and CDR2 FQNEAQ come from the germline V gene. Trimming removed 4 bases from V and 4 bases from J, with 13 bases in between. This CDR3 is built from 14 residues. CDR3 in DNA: TGTGCCAGCAGCTCCCTCCGGGACCGCACTGAAGCTTTCTTT. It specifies CASSSLRDRTEAFF. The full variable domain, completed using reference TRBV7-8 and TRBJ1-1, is GAGVSQSPRYKVAKRGQDVALRCDPISGHVSLFWYQQALGQGPEFLTYFQNEAQLDKSGLPSDRFFAERPEGSVSTLKIQRTQQEDSAVYLCASSSLRDRTEAFFGQGTRLTVV.

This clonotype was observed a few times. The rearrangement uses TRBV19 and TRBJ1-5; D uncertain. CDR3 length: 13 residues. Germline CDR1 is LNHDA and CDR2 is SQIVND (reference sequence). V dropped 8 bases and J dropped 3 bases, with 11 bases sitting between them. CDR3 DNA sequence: TGTGCCAGTTCTGGAGGTTACAATCAGCCCCAGCATTTT. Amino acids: CASSGGYNQPQHF. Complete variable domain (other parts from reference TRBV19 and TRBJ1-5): DGGITQSPKYLFRKEGQNVTLSCEQNLNHDAMYWYRQDPGQGLRLIYYSQIVNDFQKGDIAEGYSVSREKKESFPLTVTSAQKNPTAFYLCASSGGYNQPQHFGDGTRLSIL.

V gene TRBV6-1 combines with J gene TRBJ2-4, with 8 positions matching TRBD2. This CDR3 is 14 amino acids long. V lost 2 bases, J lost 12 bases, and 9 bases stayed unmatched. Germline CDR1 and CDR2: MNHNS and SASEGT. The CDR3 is CASSELGLVDTQYF. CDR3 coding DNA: TGTGCCAGCAGTGAACTGGGACTAGTCGATACTCAGTACTTC.

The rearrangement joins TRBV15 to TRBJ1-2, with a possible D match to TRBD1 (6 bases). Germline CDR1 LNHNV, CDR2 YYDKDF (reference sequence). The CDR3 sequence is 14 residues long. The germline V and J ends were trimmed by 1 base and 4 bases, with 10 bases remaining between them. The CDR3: CATSRGGGLYGYTF. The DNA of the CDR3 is TGTGCCACCAGCAGAGGTGGGGGGCTCTATGGCTACACCTTC.

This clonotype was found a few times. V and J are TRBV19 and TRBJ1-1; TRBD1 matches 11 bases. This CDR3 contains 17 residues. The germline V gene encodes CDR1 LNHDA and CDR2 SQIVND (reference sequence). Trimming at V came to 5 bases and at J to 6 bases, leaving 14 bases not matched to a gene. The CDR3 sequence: CASSPWTGGAPGAEAFF. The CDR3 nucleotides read TGTGCCAGTAGTCCCTGGACAGGGGGCGCCCCTGGGGCTGAAGCTTTCTTT.

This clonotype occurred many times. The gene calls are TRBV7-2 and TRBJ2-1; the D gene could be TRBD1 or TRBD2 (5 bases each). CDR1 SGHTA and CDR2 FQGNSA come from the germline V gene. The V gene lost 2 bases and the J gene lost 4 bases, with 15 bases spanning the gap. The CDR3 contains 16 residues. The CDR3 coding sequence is TGTGCCAGCAGCTTAAACCCGGGGACCCCTTACAATGAGCAGTTCTTC. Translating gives CASSLNPGTPYNEQFF.

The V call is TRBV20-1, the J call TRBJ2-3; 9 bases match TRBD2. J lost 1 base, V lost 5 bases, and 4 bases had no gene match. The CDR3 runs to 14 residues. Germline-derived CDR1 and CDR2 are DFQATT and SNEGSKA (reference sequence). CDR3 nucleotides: TGCAGTGCTGGAGCGGGGGGTCGCACAGATACGCAGTATTTT. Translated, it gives CSAGAGGRTDTQYF.

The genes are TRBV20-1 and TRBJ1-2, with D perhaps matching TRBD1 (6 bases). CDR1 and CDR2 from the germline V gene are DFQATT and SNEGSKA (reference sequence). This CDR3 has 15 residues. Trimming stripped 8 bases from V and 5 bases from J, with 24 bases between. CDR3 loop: CSHLGSVTGWYGYTF. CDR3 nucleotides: TGCAGTCATCTAGGCTCCGTTACAGGGTGGTATGGCTACACCTTC.

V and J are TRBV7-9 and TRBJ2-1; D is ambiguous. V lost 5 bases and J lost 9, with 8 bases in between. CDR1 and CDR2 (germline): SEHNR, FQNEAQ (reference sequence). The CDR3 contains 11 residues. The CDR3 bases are TGTGCCAGCAGCGGCCGTACTGAGCAGTTCTTC. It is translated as CASSGRTEQFF. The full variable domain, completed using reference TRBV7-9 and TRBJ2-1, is DTGVSQNPRHKITKRGQNVTFRCDPISEHNRLYWYRQTLGQGPEFLTYFQNEAQLEKSRLLSDRFSAERPKGSFSTLEIQRTEQGDSAMYLCASSGRTEQFFGPGTRLTVL.

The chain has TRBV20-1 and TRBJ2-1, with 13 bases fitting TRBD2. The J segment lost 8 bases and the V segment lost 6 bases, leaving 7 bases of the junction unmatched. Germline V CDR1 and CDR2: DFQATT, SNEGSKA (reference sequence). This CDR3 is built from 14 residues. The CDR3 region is CSAGGLAGSDEQFF. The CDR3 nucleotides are TGCAGTGCCGGGGGACTAGCGGGGTCCGATGAGCAGTTCTTC.

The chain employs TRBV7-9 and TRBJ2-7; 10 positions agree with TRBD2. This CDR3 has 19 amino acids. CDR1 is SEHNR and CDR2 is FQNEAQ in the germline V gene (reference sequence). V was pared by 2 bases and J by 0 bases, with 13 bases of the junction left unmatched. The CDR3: CASSLTTLAGLILSYEQYF. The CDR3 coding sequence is TGTGCCAGCAGCTTAACTACACTAGCGGGGCTCATCCTCTCCTACGAGCAGTACTTC.

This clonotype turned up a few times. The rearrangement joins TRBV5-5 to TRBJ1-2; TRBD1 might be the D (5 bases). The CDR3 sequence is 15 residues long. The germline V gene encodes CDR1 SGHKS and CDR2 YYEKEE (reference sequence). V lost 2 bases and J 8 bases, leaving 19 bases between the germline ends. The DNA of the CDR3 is TGTGCCAGCAGCTTTCTCTCGCGTCAGGGAGACGGCTACACCTTC. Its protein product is CASSFLSRQGDGYTF.

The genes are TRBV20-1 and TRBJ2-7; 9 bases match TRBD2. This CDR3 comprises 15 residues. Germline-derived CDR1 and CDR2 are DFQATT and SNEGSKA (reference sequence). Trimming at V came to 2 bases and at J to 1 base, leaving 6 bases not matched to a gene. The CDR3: CSARSTSGPSYEQYF. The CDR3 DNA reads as TGCAGTGCTAGATCGACTAGCGGCCCTTCCTACGAGCAGTACTTC.

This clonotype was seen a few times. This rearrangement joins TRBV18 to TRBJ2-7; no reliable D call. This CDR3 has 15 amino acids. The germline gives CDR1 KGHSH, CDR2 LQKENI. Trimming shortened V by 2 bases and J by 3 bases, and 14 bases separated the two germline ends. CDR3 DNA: TGTGCCAGCTCACCAGAAAGGGCGCCGAACTACGAGCAGTACGTC. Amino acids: CASSPERAPNYEQYV.

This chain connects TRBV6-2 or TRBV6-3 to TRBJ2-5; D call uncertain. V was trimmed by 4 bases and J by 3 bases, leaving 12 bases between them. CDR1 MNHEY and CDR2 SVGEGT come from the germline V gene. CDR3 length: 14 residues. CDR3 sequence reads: CASSSPDRKETQYF. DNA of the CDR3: TGTGCCAGCAGTTCCCCGGACCGGAAAGAGACCCAGTACTTC.